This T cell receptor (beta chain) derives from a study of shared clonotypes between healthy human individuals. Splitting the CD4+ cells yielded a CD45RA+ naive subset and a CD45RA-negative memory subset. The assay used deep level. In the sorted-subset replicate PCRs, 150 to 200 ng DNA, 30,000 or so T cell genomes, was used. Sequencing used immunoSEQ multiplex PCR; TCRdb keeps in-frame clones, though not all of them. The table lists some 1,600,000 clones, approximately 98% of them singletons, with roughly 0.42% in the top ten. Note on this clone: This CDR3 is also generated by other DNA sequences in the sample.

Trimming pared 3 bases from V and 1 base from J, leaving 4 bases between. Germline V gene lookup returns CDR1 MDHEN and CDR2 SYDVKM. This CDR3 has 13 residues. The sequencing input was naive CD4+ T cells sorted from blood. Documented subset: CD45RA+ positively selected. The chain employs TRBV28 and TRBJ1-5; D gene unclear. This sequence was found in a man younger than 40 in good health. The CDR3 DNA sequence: TGTGCCAGCAGTTTCCGCAGCAATCAGCCCCAGCATTTT. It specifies CASSFRSNQPQHF.